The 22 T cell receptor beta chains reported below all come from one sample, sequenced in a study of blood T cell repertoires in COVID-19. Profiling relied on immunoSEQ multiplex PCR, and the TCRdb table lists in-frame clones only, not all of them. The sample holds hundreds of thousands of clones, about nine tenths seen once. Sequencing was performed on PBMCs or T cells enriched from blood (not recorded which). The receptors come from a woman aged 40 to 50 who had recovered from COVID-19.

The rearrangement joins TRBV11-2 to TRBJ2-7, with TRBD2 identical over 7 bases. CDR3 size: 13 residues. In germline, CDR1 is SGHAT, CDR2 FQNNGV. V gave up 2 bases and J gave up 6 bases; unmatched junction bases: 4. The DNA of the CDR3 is TGTGCCAGCAGCTTATGGGGAGGGCGCGAGCAGTACTTC. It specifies CASSLWGGREQYF.

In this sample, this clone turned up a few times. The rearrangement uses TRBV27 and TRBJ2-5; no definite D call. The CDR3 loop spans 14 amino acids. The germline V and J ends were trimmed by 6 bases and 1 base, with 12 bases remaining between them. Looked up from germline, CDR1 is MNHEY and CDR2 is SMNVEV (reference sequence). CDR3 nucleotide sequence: TGTGCCAGCAGCCCCACTGGGCGCCAAGAGACCCAGTACTTC. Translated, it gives CASSPTGRQETQYF.

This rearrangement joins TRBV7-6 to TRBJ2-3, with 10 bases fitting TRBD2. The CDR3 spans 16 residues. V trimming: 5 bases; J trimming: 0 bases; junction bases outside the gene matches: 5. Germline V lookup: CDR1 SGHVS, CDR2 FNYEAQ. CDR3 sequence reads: CASSPLAGASTDTQYF. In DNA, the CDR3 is TGTGCCAGCAGCCCCCTAGCGGGGGCCAGCACAGATACGCAGTATTTT.

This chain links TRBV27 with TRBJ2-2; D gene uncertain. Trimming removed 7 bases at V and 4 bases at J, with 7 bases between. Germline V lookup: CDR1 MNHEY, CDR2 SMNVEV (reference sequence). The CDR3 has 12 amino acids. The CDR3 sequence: CASTPLTGELFF. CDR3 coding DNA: TGTGCCAGCACTCCCCTCACCGGGGAGCTGTTTTTT.

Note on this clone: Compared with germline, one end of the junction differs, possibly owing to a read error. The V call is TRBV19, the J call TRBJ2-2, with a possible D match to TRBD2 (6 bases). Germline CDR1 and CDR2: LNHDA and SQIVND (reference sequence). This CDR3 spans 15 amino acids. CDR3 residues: CASSLEGLSTGELFF. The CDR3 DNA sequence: TGTGCCAGTAGTTTAGAGGGACTCAGCACCGGGGAGCTGTTTTTT.

The CDR3 region is CASSQRWGANVLTF. CDR3 coding DNA: TGTGCCAGCAGCCAGAGGTGGGGGGCCAACGTCCTGACTTTC. This chain links TRBV3-1 (or the pseudogene TRBV3-2) with TRBJ2-6; D not resolved. The length of the CDR3 is 14 residues. CDR1 LGHDT and CDR2 YNNKEL come from the germline V gene (reference sequence). V was clipped by 3 bases and J by 4 bases, with 7 bases between them.

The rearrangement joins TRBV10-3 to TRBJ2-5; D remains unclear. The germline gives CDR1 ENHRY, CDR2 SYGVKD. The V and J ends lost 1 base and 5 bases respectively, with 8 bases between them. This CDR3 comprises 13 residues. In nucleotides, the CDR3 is TGTGCCATCAGTGAGTTGTCAGTGGAGACCCAGTACTTC. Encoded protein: CAISELSVETQYF.

CDR3 sequence (DNA): TGTGCCAACAGAACATTCCATTTT. Amino acid sequence: CANRTFHF. The chain is built from TRBV19 and TRBJ1-5; no definite D call. The V end was cut by 10 bases, the J end by 16 bases, with 11 bases between. Germline CDR1 is LNHDA and CDR2 is SQIVND (reference sequence). The CDR3 runs 8 residues.

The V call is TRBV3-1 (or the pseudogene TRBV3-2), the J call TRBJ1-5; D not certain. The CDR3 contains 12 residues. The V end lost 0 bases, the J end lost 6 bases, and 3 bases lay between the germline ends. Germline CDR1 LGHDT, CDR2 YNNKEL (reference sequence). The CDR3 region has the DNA TGTGCCAGCAGCCAAGATCGTCAGCCCCAGCATTTT. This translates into CASSQDRQPQHF.

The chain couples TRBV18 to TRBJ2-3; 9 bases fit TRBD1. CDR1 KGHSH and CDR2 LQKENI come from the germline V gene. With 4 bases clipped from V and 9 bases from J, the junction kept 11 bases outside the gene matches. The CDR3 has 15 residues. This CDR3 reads CASSLQGQGSQTQYF. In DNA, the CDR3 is TGTGCCAGCTCACTCCAAGGACAGGGGAGTCAGACGCAGTATTTT.

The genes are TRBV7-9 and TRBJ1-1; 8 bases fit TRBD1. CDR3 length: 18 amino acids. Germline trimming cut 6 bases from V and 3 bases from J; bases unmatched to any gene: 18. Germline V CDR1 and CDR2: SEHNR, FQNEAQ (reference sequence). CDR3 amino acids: CASSLFKAGGKKDTEAFF. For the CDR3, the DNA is TGTGCCAGCAGTCTTTTTAAGGCAGGGGGCAAAAAGGACACTGAAGCTTTCTTT.

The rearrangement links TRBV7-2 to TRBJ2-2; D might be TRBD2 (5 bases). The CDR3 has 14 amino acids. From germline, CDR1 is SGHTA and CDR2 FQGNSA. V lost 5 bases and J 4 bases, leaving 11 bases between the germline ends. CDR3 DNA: TGTGCCAGCAGCCCCCGGACTGTCACCGGGGAGCTGTTTTTT. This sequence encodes CASSPRTVTGELFF.

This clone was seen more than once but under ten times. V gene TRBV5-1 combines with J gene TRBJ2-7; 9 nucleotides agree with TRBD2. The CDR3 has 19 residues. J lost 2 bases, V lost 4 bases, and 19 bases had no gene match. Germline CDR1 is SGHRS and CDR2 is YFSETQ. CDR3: CASSPYTGTSPGRTYEQYF. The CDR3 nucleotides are TGCGCCAGCAGCCCATATACCGGGACTAGCCCCGGGAGGACCTACGAGCAGTACTTC.

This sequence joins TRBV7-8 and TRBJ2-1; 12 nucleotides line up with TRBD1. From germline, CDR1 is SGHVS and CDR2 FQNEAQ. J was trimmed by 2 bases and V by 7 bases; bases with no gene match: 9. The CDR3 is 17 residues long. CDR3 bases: TGTGCCAGCATCCCGGGACAGGGGGCGCGCGCCTACAATGAGCAGTTCTTC. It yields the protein CASIPGQGARAYNEQFF.

CDR3 residues: CASNRDSGGYNEQFF. CDR3 in DNA: TGTGCCAGCAACCGAGATAGCGGGGGCTACAATGAGCAGTTCTTC. The chain couples TRBV28 to TRBJ2-1; TRBD2 matches at 9 bases. The CDR3 consists of 15 residues. Losses at the gene ends were 7 bases for V and 3 bases for J; bases not matched to a gene: 7. The germline V gene has CDR1 MDHEN and CDR2 SYDVKM.

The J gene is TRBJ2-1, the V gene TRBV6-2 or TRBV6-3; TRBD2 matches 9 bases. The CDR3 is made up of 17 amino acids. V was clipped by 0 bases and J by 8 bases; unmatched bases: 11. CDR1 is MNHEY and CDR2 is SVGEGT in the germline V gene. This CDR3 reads CASSYSFPGLASDEQFF. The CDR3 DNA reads TGTGCCAGCAGTTACTCTTTTCCGGGACTAGCATCGGATGAGCAGTTCTTC.

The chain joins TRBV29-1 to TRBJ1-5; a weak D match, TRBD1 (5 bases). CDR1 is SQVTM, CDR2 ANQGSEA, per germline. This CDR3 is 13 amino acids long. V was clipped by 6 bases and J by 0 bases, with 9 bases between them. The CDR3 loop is CSVLTVSNQPQHF. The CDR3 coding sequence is TGCAGCGTCCTGACAGTTAGCAATCAGCCCCAGCATTTT.

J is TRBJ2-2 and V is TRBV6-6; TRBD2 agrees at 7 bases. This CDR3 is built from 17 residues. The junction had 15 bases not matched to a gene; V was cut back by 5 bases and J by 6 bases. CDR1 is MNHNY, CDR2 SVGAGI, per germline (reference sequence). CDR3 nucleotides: TGTGCCAGCAGTCGGGGACTTACTAGCGCTCGAGCCGGGGAGCTGTTTTTT. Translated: CASSRGLTSARAGELFF.

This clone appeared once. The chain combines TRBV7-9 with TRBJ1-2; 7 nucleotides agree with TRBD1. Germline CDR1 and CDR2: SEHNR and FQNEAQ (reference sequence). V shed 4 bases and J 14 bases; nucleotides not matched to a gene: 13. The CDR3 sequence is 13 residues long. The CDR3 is CASSSRDSPTITF. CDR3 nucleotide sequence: TGTGCCAGCAGCTCCCGGGACAGCCCAACAATTACCTTC.

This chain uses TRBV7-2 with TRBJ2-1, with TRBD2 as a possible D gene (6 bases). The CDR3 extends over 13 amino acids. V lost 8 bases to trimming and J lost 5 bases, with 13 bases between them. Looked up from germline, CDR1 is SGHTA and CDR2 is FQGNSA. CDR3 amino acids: CASLGDLDNEQFF. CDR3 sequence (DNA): TGTGCCAGCTTGGGGGACTTAGACAATGAGCAGTTCTTC.

The chain's CDR3 is CASSSGHFNYGYTF. The CDR3 bases are TGTGCCAGCAGTTCCGGACACTTTAACTATGGCTACACCTTC. The chain has TRBV27 and TRBJ1-2; TRBD1 might be the D (5 bases). The CDR3 sequence is 14 residues long. Trimming stripped 4 bases from V and 1 base from J, with 10 bases between. CDR1 is MNHEY, CDR2 SMNVEV, per germline (reference sequence).

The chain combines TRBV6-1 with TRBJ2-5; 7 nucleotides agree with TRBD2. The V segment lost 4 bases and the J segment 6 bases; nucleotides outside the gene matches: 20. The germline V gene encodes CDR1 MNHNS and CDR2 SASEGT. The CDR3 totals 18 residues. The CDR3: CASSGPPARQGLWQTQYF. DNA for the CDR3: TGTGCCAGCAGTGGCCCCCCCGCAAGGCAGGGACTATGGCAGACCCAGTACTTC.